This TCR beta chain is from a study of blood T cell repertoires in COVID-19. Measured with immunoSEQ multiplex PCR; TCRdb has only the in-frame clones, and not every one. Among under 70,000 clones, 87% were seen once, and the ten largest hold roughly a tenth. CDR3 size: 14 residues. Unmatched junction bases numbered 4, after V lost 6 bases and J lost 2 bases. Germline V gene lookup returns CDR1 LNHDA and CDR2 SQIVND (reference sequence). This sequence originates from a woman aged 18-29 years with acute or convalescent COVID-19. The sample taken for sequencing was peripheral blood. The rearrangement joins TRBV19 to TRBJ1-5; 7 bases map to TRBD1. This CDR3 reads CASSKGAGNQPQHF. In nucleotides, the CDR3 is TGTGCCAGTAGCAAGGGGGCTGGCAATCAGCCCCAGCATTTT.